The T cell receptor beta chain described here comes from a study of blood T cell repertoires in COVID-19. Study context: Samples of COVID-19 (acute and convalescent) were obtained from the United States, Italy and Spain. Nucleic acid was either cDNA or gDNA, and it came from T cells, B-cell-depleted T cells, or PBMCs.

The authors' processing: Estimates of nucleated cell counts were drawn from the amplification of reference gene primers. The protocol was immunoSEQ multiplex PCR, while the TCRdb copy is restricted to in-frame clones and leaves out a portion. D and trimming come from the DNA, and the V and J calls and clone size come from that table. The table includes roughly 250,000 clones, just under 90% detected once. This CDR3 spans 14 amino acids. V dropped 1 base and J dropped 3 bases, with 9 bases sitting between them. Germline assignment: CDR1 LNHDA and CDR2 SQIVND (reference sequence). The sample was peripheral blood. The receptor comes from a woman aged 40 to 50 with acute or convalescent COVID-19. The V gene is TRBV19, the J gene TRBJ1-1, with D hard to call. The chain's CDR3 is CASSIGEAHTEAFF. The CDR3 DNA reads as TGTGCCAGTAGTATAGGGGAGGCGCACACTGAAGCTTTCTTT.